This is a list of T cell receptor beta chains from one sample in a study of blood T cell repertoires in COVID-19. Profiling relied on immunoSEQ multiplex PCR, and the TCRdb table lists in-frame clones only, not all of them. The sample comprises about 150,000 clones, around 81% of which are singletons, and around 8.4% rests with the top ten. Specimen: peripheral blood. These receptors originate from a woman of 80 years or more with COVID-19, enrolled during active disease. Each CDR3 is given with its conserved first and last residue. Each record gives: J gene, D gene, V gene, clone size, CDR3 protein, CDR3 DNA. D genes are given only for firm matches. Only part of the rows carry a size: once, few, many, or a class if the clone is expanded.

j_gene: TRBJ1-4; d_gene: .; v_gene: TRBV28; abundance: .; CDR3aa: CASSPGPTNEKLFF; CDR3nt: TGTGCCAGCAGTCCAGGGCCAACTAATGAAAAACTGTTTTTT
j_gene: TRBJ2-6; d_gene: TRBD1; v_gene: TRBV3-1/TRBV3-2; abundance: .; CDR3aa: CASSQWAGGTRSGANVLTF; CDR3nt: TGTGCCAGCAGCCAATGGGCAGGGGGTACAAGATCTGGGGCCAACGTCCTGACTTTC
j_gene: TRBJ1-4; d_gene: .; v_gene: TRBV6-6; abundance: .; CDR3aa: CASSRSGGNEKLFF; CDR3nt: TGTGCCAGCAGCCGGTCGGGGGGTAATGAAAAACTGTTTTTT
j_gene: TRBJ2-3; d_gene: TRBD2; v_gene: TRBV5-1; abundance: .; CDR3aa: CASSLVSAGVTDTQYF; CDR3nt: TGCGCCAGCAGCTTGGTCTCAGCGGGAGTAACAGATACGCAGTATTTT
j_gene: TRBJ2-2; d_gene: TRBD1; v_gene: TRBV19; abundance: .; CDR3aa: CASRAGTGVPGELFF; CDR3nt: TGTGCCAGTAGGGCCGGGACAGGGGTCCCCGGGGAGCTGTTTTTT
j_gene: TRBJ2-7; d_gene: TRBD1; v_gene: TRBV5-1; abundance: .; CDR3aa: CASPGQRHYEQYF; CDR3nt: TGCGCCAGCCCGGGACAGCGCCACTACGAGCAGTACTTC
j_gene: TRBJ1-2; d_gene: .; v_gene: TRBV27; abundance: .; CDR3aa: CASSLYGSTGGYTF; CDR3nt: TGTGCCAGCAGTTTATATGGGTCTACGGGTGGCTACACCTTC
j_gene: TRBJ1-5; d_gene: .; v_gene: TRBV4-1; abundance: .; CDR3aa: CASSQDSGGGQPQHF; CDR3nt: TGCGCCAGCAGCCAAGACTCGGGGGGGGGACAGCCCCAGCATTTT
j_gene: TRBJ1-6; d_gene: TRBD1; v_gene: TRBV3-1/TRBV3-2; abundance: once; CDR3aa: CASSYTGGNSPLHF; CDR3nt: TGTGCCAGCAGCTATACAGGGGGCAATTCACCCCTCCACTTT
j_gene: TRBJ1-4; d_gene: TRBD1; v_gene: TRBV5-1; abundance: .; CDR3aa: CASSLDRGVGNEKLFF; CDR3nt: TGCGCCAGCAGCTTGGACAGGGGAGTTGGGAATGAAAAACTGTTTTTT
j_gene: TRBJ2-5; d_gene: .; v_gene: TRBV7-9; abundance: .; CDR3aa: CASSLGVAPDF; CDR3nt: TGTGCCAGCAGCTTGGGAGTGGCCCCCGACTTC
j_gene: TRBJ1-6; d_gene: .; v_gene: TRBV6-2/TRBV6-3; abundance: .; CDR3aa: CASSYGSGNSPLHF; CDR3nt: TGTGCCAGCAGTTACGGTTCAGGGAATTCACCCCTCCACTTT
j_gene: TRBJ2-7; d_gene: TRBD2; v_gene: TRBV5-1; abundance: .; CDR3aa: CASSLGGSSSYEQYF; CDR3nt: TGCGCCAGCAGTCTGGGAGGGTCATCCTCCTACGAGCAGTACTTC
j_gene: TRBJ2-3; d_gene: .; v_gene: TRBV6-4; abundance: .; CDR3aa: CASSVGGHDTDTQYF; CDR3nt: TGTGCCAGCAGTGTGGGGGGGCATGACACAGATACGCAGTATTTT
j_gene: TRBJ1-2; d_gene: .; v_gene: TRBV9; abundance: .; CDR3aa: CASSVGSSNYGYTF; CDR3nt: TGTGCCAGCAGCGTAGGTTCCAGTAACTATGGCTACACCTTC
j_gene: TRBJ2-1; d_gene: TRBD1; v_gene: TRBV28; abundance: .; CDR3aa: CASRQGAYNEQFF; CDR3nt: TGTGCCAGCCGACAGGGGGCCTACAATGAGCAGTTCTTC
j_gene: TRBJ2-3; d_gene: TRBD2; v_gene: TRBV6-1; abundance: .; CDR3aa: CASSETSGGFDTQYF; CDR3nt: TGTGCCAGCAGTGAGACTAGCGGGGGGTTTGATACGCAGTATTTT
j_gene: TRBJ1-1; d_gene: .; v_gene: TRBV13; abundance: .; CDR3aa: CASSLWQGSTEAFF; CDR3nt: TGTGCCAGCAGCTTATGGCAGGGGAGCACTGAAGCTTTCTTT
j_gene: TRBJ1-4; d_gene: TRBD1; v_gene: TRBV4-2; abundance: .; CDR3aa: CASSQDLRQGGEKLFF; CDR3nt: TGTGCCAGCAGCCAAGATCTTAGACAGGGCGGCGAAAAACTGTTTTTT
j_gene: TRBJ1-4; d_gene: .; v_gene: TRBV27; abundance: few; CDR3aa: CASRGRERGRELFF; CDR3nt: TGTGCCAGCCGGGGGAGGGAGAGGGGAAGGGAACTGTTTTTT
j_gene: TRBJ2-7; d_gene: .; v_gene: TRBV11-2; abundance: .; CDR3aa: CASSPGRGRREQYF; CDR3nt: TGTGCCAGCAGCCCCGGAAGGGGAAGACGCGAGCAGTACTTC
j_gene: TRBJ2-5; d_gene: .; v_gene: TRBV5-4; abundance: .; CDR3aa: CASSLLQGPETQYF; CDR3nt: TGTGCCAGCAGCTTGTTACAGGGCCCAGAGACCCAGTACTTC
j_gene: TRBJ1-2; d_gene: .; v_gene: TRBV7-6; abundance: .; CDR3aa: CASSPGVNYGYTF; CDR3nt: TGTGCCAGCAGCCCAGGGGTTAACTATGGCTACACCTTC
j_gene: TRBJ1-4; d_gene: .; v_gene: TRBV19; abundance: .; CDR3aa: CASSSTYVQGEKLFF; CDR3nt: TGTGCCAGTAGTTCAACGTATGTTCAGGGCGAAAAACTGTTTTTT
j_gene: TRBJ1-1; d_gene: .; v_gene: TRBV28; abundance: .; CDR3aa: CASSLLEPVLAFF; CDR3nt: TGTGCCAGCAGTTTATTGGAGCCTGTCCTGGCTTTCTTT
j_gene: TRBJ1-5; d_gene: .; v_gene: TRBV19; abundance: .; CDR3aa: CASSPQSSSNQPQHF; CDR3nt: TGTGCCAGTAGTCCCCAAAGCTCTAGCAATCAGCCCCAGCATTTT
j_gene: TRBJ1-2; d_gene: .; v_gene: TRBV3-1/TRBV3-2; abundance: .; CDR3aa: CASIGSGRGYTF; CDR3nt: TGTGCCAGCATTGGTAGCGGGAGAGGCTACACCTTC
j_gene: TRBJ2-7; d_gene: .; v_gene: TRBV21-1; abundance: .; CDR3aa: CASSKLIGGLAGDPNSYEQYF; CDR3nt: TGTGCCAGCAGCAAACTAATTGGGGGACTAGCGGGAGACCCAAACTCCTACGAGCAGTACTTC
j_gene: TRBJ1-5; d_gene: TRBD1; v_gene: TRBV5-1; abundance: .; CDR3aa: CASSTTGDQPQHF; CDR3nt: TGCGCCAGCAGCACGACAGGGGATCAGCCCCAGCATTTT
j_gene: TRBJ1-1; d_gene: .; v_gene: TRBV18; abundance: .; CDR3aa: CASSPTQPRGTEAFF; CDR3nt: TGTGCCAGCTCACCAACGCAGCCACGAGGGACTGAAGCTTTCTTT
j_gene: TRBJ1-2; d_gene: TRBD1; v_gene: TRBV2; abundance: .; CDR3aa: CASSESGQGTHGYTF; CDR3nt: TGTGCCAGCAGTGAGAGTGGACAGGGGACGCATGGCTACACCTTC
j_gene: TRBJ2-5; d_gene: TRBD1; v_gene: TRBV5-4; abundance: .; CDR3aa: CASGQGAEETQYF; CDR3nt: TGTGCCAGCGGACAGGGGGCTGAAGAGACCCAGTACTTC
j_gene: TRBJ2-7; d_gene: TRBD1; v_gene: TRBV24-1; abundance: once; CDR3aa: CATSGQGTYEQYF; CDR3nt: TGTGCCACCAGTGGACAGGGGACCTACGAGCAGTACTTC
j_gene: TRBJ1-3; d_gene: .; v_gene: TRBV11-1; abundance: .; CDR3aa: CASSLMGALGNTIYF; CDR3nt: TGTGCCAGCAGCTTAATGGGGGCGCTTGGAAACACCATATATTTT
j_gene: TRBJ1-2; d_gene: TRBD1; v_gene: TRBV29-1; abundance: .; CDR3aa: CSVRRNPGGGDGYTF; CDR3nt: TGCAGCGTTCGCAGGAACCCAGGGGGAGGCGATGGCTACACCTTC
j_gene: TRBJ2-1; d_gene: TRBD1; v_gene: TRBV12-5; abundance: .; CDR3aa: CASGATGGSYNEQFF; CDR3nt: TGTGCTAGTGGAGCCACAGGGGGCAGTTACAATGAGCAGTTCTTC
j_gene: TRBJ1-2; d_gene: .; v_gene: TRBV18; abundance: .; CDR3aa: CASSPDSLYGYTF; CDR3nt: TGTGCCAGCTCCCCGGACAGTCTTTATGGCTACACCTTC
j_gene: TRBJ2-2; d_gene: .; v_gene: TRBV9; abundance: .; CDR3aa: CASSVAPGNTGELFF; CDR3nt: TGTGCCAGCAGCGTAGCGCCAGGGAACACCGGGGAGCTGTTTTTT
j_gene: TRBJ1-4; d_gene: TRBD1; v_gene: TRBV15; abundance: .; CDR3aa: CATSATGQANEKLFF; CDR3nt: TGTGCCACCAGCGCGACGGGACAGGCTAACGAAAAACTGTTTTTT
j_gene: TRBJ2-1; d_gene: .; v_gene: TRBV5-1; abundance: .; CDR3aa: CASSLGQYNEQFF; CDR3nt: TGCGCCAGCAGCTTGGGGCAGTACAATGAGCAGTTCTTC
j_gene: TRBJ1-3; d_gene: .; v_gene: TRBV4-1; abundance: few; CDR3aa: CASSQDYPGTGNTIYF; CDR3nt: TGCGCCAGCAGCCAAGATTATCCAGGGACTGGAAACACCATATATTTT
j_gene: TRBJ2-3; d_gene: .; v_gene: TRBV6-4; abundance: .; CDR3aa: CASSVSPRSTDTQYF; CDR3nt: TGTGCCAGCAGTGTGAGCCCAAGAAGCACAGATACGCAGTATTTT
j_gene: TRBJ2-3; d_gene: TRBD1; v_gene: TRBV6-1; abundance: .; CDR3aa: CASSVGQGLGADTQYF; CDR3nt: TGTGCCAGCAGTGTCGGACAGGGCCTGGGGGCAGATACGCAGTATTTT
j_gene: TRBJ1-5; d_gene: .; v_gene: TRBV29-1; abundance: .; CDR3aa: CSVGGLNQPQHF; CDR3nt: TGCAGCGTTGGGGGGCTGAATCAGCCCCAGCATTTT
j_gene: TRBJ2-3; d_gene: TRBD2; v_gene: TRBV5-4; abundance: once; CDR3aa: CASSSKSTSGSRADTQYF; CDR3nt: TGTGCCAGCAGCTCGAAATCCACTAGCGGGAGTCGCGCAGATACGCAGTATTTT
j_gene: TRBJ2-3; d_gene: .; v_gene: TRBV3-1/TRBV3-2; abundance: .; CDR3aa: CASSQRAYQDTQYF; CDR3nt: TGTGCCAGCAGCCAGAGGGCCTACCAAGATACGCAGTATTTT